One T cell receptor (beta chain) is described in this entry. Each CDR3 protein is one row after TCRdb ran MiXCR on the PCR reads. The sample shows about 10,000 distinct CDR3 sequences, about 60% of them seen only once. The junction had 15 bases not matched to a gene; V was cut back by 9 bases and J by 4 bases. Germline V gene sequence: CDR1 MNHNY, CDR2 SVGAGI (reference sequence). This CDR3 is 17 amino acids long. This entry is derived from a study of tumor-infiltrating lymphocytes in oesophageal squamous cell carcinoma. The source of this sequence is a male donor with esophageal squamous cell carcinoma. The sample taken for sequencing was esophageal tumor tissue. The chain has TRBV6-6 and TRBJ1-5, with TRBD1 matching 10 bases. For the CDR3, the DNA is TGTGCCAGTGCTAGGGAAAGACAGGGGGCGAGTAATCAGCCCCAGCATTTT. Amino acid sequence: CASARERQGASNQPQHF.